These T cell receptor beta chains were read from a single sample in a study of cytomegalovirus exposure and HLA in healthy donors. The protocol was immunoSEQ multiplex PCR, while the TCRdb copy is restricted to in-frame clones and leaves out a portion. The profile shows approximately 90,000 clones, 76% of them singletons. The specimen was PBMCs. The source of these receptors is a male donor in good health and CMV-seronegative. Each CDR3 is given with its conserved first and last residue. Each record gives: V gene, J gene, CDR3 protein.

TRBV4-3	TRBJ1-2	CASSPSAGGGGLAYGYTF
TRBV7-8	TRBJ1-2	CASSLASVPVAGYTF
TRBV20-1	TRBJ2-1	CSARVSTEQFF
TRBV28	TRBJ2-7	CASSDRTGKHEQYF
TRBV7-9	TRBJ2-1	CASSTGTSGRAYNEQFF
TRBV9	TRBJ2-2	CASSVASVTGELFF
TRBV5-6	TRBJ2-2	CASSPAGGWNTGELFF
TRBV28	TRBJ1-1	CASSPDRGAEAFF
TRBV28	TRBJ1-5	CASSLYPGQAGNQPQHF
TRBV18	TRBJ1-5	CASSPPSRAGGIGQPQHF
TRBV2	TRBJ2-5	CASSDSARGPLSQYF
TRBV5-1	TRBJ2-1	CASSPIGQGFNEQFF
TRBV5-4	TRBJ2-4	CASSPQTQQGTDIQYF
TRBV9	TRBJ2-5	CASSVVASETQYF
TRBV4-3	TRBJ1-1	CASSPLGGAMNTEAFF
TRBV29-1	TRBJ2-7	CSVEDLGTGSYEQYF
TRBV11-2	TRBJ2-1	CASSLRLAGVYNEQFF
TRBV21-1	TRBJ1-1	CASSKFGLGEMNTEAFF
TRBV9	TRBJ1-6	CASSVGGRGNSPLHF
TRBV5-5	TRBJ2-7	CASSRGLAGFYEQYF
TRBV11-1	TRBJ1-5	CASSSTDSNQPQHF
TRBV28	TRBJ1-2	CASSPRGNGGYTF
TRBV9	TRBJ1-1	CASSEAPLAGREAFF
TRBV10-3	TRBJ2-3	CAITQRGDTDTQYF
TRBV12-5	TRBJ2-7	CASGLDHSSFYEQYF
TRBV19	TRBJ1-2	CASSGDSLFGYTF
TRBV7-9	TRBJ2-1	CASRGLAGGYNEQFF
TRBV19	TRBJ2-1	CASSTRDRVRNEQFF
TRBV19	TRBJ1-2	CASSIIEGQPRGYTF
TRBV5-6	TRBJ2-7	CASSQDEGHHLGEQYF
TRBV10-3	TRBJ2-5	CAISEGTSGQETQYF
TRBV28	TRBJ2-7	CASSLGTGGVYEQYF
TRBV19	TRBJ1-2	CASKEQDYGYTF